Presented here are 24 T cell receptor beta chains from one specimen sequenced in a study of OX40 agonist ivuxolimab in advanced cancers. Some clones are missing from TCRdb's copy, which holds only in-frame ones; the method was immunoSEQ multiplex PCR. Of around 55,000 clones in the sample, around 87% were seen once. Material: CD4+ or CD8+ T cells sorted from blood, obtained in a trial of the OX40 agonist ivuxolimab. The origin of the receptors is an adult with an advanced solid tumor such as melanoma, head and neck, liver or kidney cancer.

The V call is TRBV7-2, the J call TRBJ2-7; 7 bases align to TRBD1. The CDR3 consists of 15 residues. Germline V gives CDR1 SGHTA, CDR2 FQGNSA. Unmatched junction bases numbered 8, after V lost 5 bases and J lost 1 base. CDR3 region: CASSARTGTSYEQYF. The DNA of the CDR3 is TGTGCCAGCAGCGCGCGGACAGGTACTTCCTACGAGCAGTACTTC.

The chain is built from TRBV28 and TRBJ2-7; TRBD1 might be the D (6 bases). The CDR3 runs 13 residues. Trimming took 6 bases from V and 6 from J, leaving 15 bases between them. Per germline, CDR1 MDHEN and CDR2 SYDVKM. The CDR3 DNA is TGTGCCAGCAGCCTACAATACAGGGCCGAGCAGTACTTC. Translation: CASSLQYRAEQYF. Full variable domain (missing parts from reference TRBV28 and TRBJ2-7): DVKVTQSSRYLVKRTGEKVFLECVQDMDHENMFWYRQDPGLGLRLIYFSYDVKMKEKGDIPEGYSVSREKKERFSLILESASTNQTSMYLCASSLQYRAEQYFGPGTRLTVT.

The genes are TRBV15 and TRBJ1-1, with D uncertain. The CDR3 spans 16 residues. Germline V CDR1 and CDR2: LNHNV, YYDKDF (reference sequence). Trimming pared 0 bases from V and 1 base from J, leaving 12 bases between. The CDR3 bases are TGTGCCACCAGCAGAGATCCGACCAGGCCGAACACTGAAGCTTTCTTT. It yields the protein CATSRDPTRPNTEAFF.

This chain uses TRBV9 with TRBJ2-1, with 10 bases aligning to TRBD1. The CDR3 has 15 residues. The V and J ends lost 5 bases and 0 bases, in that order; junction bases with no gene match: 2. Germline CDR1 and CDR2: SGDLS and YYNGEE. CDR3 residues: CASRGQGSSYNEQFF. The CDR3 DNA is TGTGCCAGCAGGGGACAGGGGAGCTCCTACAATGAGCAGTTCTTC.

This sequence joins TRBV14 and TRBJ2-7, with D hard to call. Per the germline V gene, CDR1 is SGHDN and CDR2 is FVKESK. V gave up 5 bases and J gave up 6 bases, with 14 bases separating them. The CDR3 totals 13 residues. The DNA for the CDR3 is TGTGCCAGCAGCACGATGGTCCTTGGCGAGCAGTACTTC. Its protein is CASSTMVLGEQYF.

This clone was counted a few times. Within the sample, other DNA sequences also encode this same CDR3. This sequence joins TRBV10-2 and TRBJ1-4, with TRBD1 matching over 11 bases. The CDR3 spans 16 residues. CDR1 is WSHSY and CDR2 is SAAADI in the germline V gene. Unmatched junction bases numbered 4, after V lost 7 bases and J lost 0 bases. The CDR3 DNA is TGCGCCAGCACCCCGGGACAGGGGGCAACTAATGAAAAACTGTTTTTT. Protein product: CASTPGQGATNEKLFF.

The table lists this clone with a count of one. V usage is TRBV30 and J usage is TRBJ2-3, with D tentatively TRBD1 or TRBD2 (5 bases each). V dropped 3 bases and J dropped 2 bases, with 15 bases sitting between them. The CDR3 spans 15 residues. Germline V gene sequence: CDR1 GTSNPN, CDR2 SVGIG (reference sequence). In nucleotides, the CDR3 is TGTGCCTGGAGCTTATCGGGACCTCTCACAGATACGCAGTATTTT. This sequence encodes CAWSLSGPLTDTQYF.

V usage is TRBV5-1 and J usage is TRBJ1-4; D is uncertain. Germline lookup yields CDR1 SGHRS and CDR2 YFSETQ. The length of the CDR3 is 13 residues. Trimming cost V 5 bases and J 6 bases, with 11 bases left between them. The CDR3, as DNA: TGCGCCAGCAGAAATCGGTCTTATGAAAAACTGTTTTTT. Translation: CASRNRSYEKLFF.

The rearrangement joins TRBV18 to TRBJ1-1, with D unclear. The CDR3 has 13 residues. Trimming removed 2 bases from V and 3 bases from J, with 7 bases in between. Germline V gene data show CDR1 as KGHSH and CDR2 as LQKENI. CDR3 sequence reads: CASSPKGDTEAFF. The CDR3 DNA is TGTGCCAGCTCACCAAAGGGCGACACTGAAGCTTTCTTT.

The chain couples TRBV27 to TRBJ2-1, with 9 nucleotides matching TRBD2. The V and J ends lost 3 bases and 4 bases, in that order; junction bases with no gene match: 4. Germline CDR1 reads MNHEY; CDR2 reads SMNVEV (reference sequence). This CDR3 spans 15 amino acids. CDR3: CASSFTSGSYNEQFF. Written as DNA, the CDR3 is TGTGCCAGCAGTTTTACTAGCGGGTCTTACAATGAGCAGTTCTTC.

This CDR3 is CASSSRTSGSISYEQYF. CDR3 nucleotides: TGTGCCAGCAGCTCCCGGACTAGCGGGAGTATCTCCTACGAGCAGTACTTC. The chain joins TRBV5-4 to TRBJ2-5, with 13 bases aligning to TRBD2. Matching the DNA end better, TRBJ2-7 makes the J call doubtful. The CDR3 spans 17 residues. Germline-derived CDR1 and CDR2 are SGHNT and YYREEE (reference sequence).

The rearrangement uses TRBV27 and TRBJ2-7, with 9 bases fitting TRBD1. This CDR3 region has 17 residues. Per germline, CDR1 MNHEY and CDR2 SMNVEV (reference sequence). Losses at the gene ends were 5 bases for V and 2 bases for J; bases not matched to a gene: 13. CDR3 loop: CASSPLGRDRATYEQYF. CDR3 nucleotide sequence: TGTGCCAGCAGTCCCCTTGGGAGGGACAGGGCCACCTACGAGCAGTACTTC.

This sequence joins TRBV5-1 and TRBJ1-1, with TRBD1 identical over 7 bases. The germline V gene encodes CDR1 SGHRS and CDR2 YFSETQ. The length of the CDR3 is 15 residues. The ends lost 1 base at V and 1 base at J; junction bases unmatched: 4. The DNA for the CDR3 is TGCGCCAGCAGCTTGACGACAGGGTCGAACACTGAAGCTTTCTTT. It encodes CASSLTTGSNTEAFF.

The chain uses TRBV20-1 and TRBJ2-3, with D possibly matching TRBD2 (5 bases). CDR1 DFQATT and CDR2 SNEGSKA come from the germline V gene (reference sequence). The germline V and J ends were trimmed by 8 bases and 2 bases, with 8 bases remaining between them. The CDR3 totals 11 residues. The CDR3 DNA is TGCAGTTTAGCGCACACAGATACGCAGTATTTT. Amino acid sequence: CSLAHTDTQYF.

The rearrangement joins TRBV28 to TRBJ2-1; 9 nucleotides match TRBD2. With 3 bases clipped from V and 12 bases from J, the junction kept 9 bases outside the gene matches. Germline V lookup: CDR1 MDHEN, CDR2 SYDVKM. The CDR3 spans 14 residues. The CDR3 coding sequence is TGTGCCAGCAGTTTCCTAGCGGGACATTCGGGGCAGTTCTTC. As protein: CASSFLAGHSGQFF. The full variable domain, rest sourced from reference TRBV28 and TRBJ2-1, is DVKVTQSSRYLVKRTGEKVFLECVQDMDHENMFWYRQDPGLGLRLIYFSYDVKMKEKGDIPEGYSVSREKKERFSLILESASTNQTSMYLCASSFLAGHSGQFFGPGTRLTVL.

Notes on this clone: Other nucleotide sequences in the sample specify the same CDR3. The V and J genes are TRBV28 and TRBJ1-3; D remains unclear. The germline V gene encodes CDR1 MDHEN and CDR2 SYDVKM. The CDR3 loop spans 14 amino acids. Between the trimmed V and J ends, which lost 3 bases and 2 bases, there was a span of 8 bases. CDR3 region: CASSLTAAGNTIYF. The CDR3 DNA is TGTGCCAGCAGTTTGACGGCGGCTGGAAACACCATATATTTT.

The chain uses TRBV9 and TRBJ2-7; D uncertain. Trimming removed 1 base from V and 1 base from J, with 9 bases in between. This CDR3 comprises 14 residues. CDR1 is SGDLS and CDR2 is YYNGEE in the germline V gene. The CDR3 sequence: CASSVRESSYEQYF. The CDR3 DNA sequence: TGTGCCAGCAGCGTAAGGGAAAGTTCCTACGAGCAGTACTTC.

By sample fraction, this clone is medium-sized. The rearrangement joins TRBV7-9 to TRBJ2-1, with D unresolved. The CDR3 is 11 amino acids. V was trimmed by 2 bases and J by 6 bases, leaving 2 bases between them. The germline V gene has CDR1 SEHNR and CDR2 FQNEAQ (reference sequence). This CDR3 reads CASSLSNEQFF. DNA for the CDR3: TGTGCCAGCAGCTTATCCAATGAGCAGTTCTTC.

The chain joins TRBV18 to TRBJ2-3; 8 positions agree with TRBD1. CDR3 length: 15 amino acids. The V gene's germline CDR1 is KGHSH and CDR2 LQKENI. With 5 bases clipped from V and 4 bases from J, the junction kept 8 bases outside the gene matches. This CDR3 reads CASSKQGVEADTQYF. The CDR3 bases are TGTGCCAGCTCAAAACAGGGGGTAGAAGCAGATACGCAGTATTTT. Supplemented by reference TRBV18 and TRBJ2-3, the full variable domain reads NAGVMQNPRHLVRRRGQEARLRCSPMKGHSHVYWYRQLPEEGLKFMVYLQKENIIDESGMPKERFSAEFPKEGPSILRIQQVVRGDSAAYFCASSKQGVEADTQYFGPGTRLTVL.

The gene calls are TRBV7-3 and TRBJ2-1, with D unclear. The CDR3 runs to 15 residues. V was shortened by 2 bases and J by 0 bases, with 8 bases between the two germline ends. CDR1 SGHTA and CDR2 FQGTGA come from the germline V gene. CDR3 residues: CASSLALSSYNEQFF. The DNA for the CDR3 is TGTGCCAGCAGCTTAGCTCTAAGCTCCTACAATGAGCAGTTCTTC.

V gene TRBV2 combines with J gene TRBJ1-2; weak D call: TRBD1 (5 bases). The CDR3 loop spans 13 amino acids. Germline V gives CDR1 SNHLY, CDR2 FYNNEI. V was shortened by 4 bases and J by 6 bases, with 12 bases between the two germline ends. Here the CDR3 reads CASSARVRDGYTF. The CDR3 DNA sequence: TGTGCCAGCAGTGCCAGGGTGCGAGATGGCTACACCTTC.

J is TRBJ2-5 and V is TRBV9, with D unclear. V dropped 4 bases and J dropped 5 bases, with 15 bases sitting between them. The CDR3 is made up of 14 amino acids. Germline loops: CDR1 SGDLS, CDR2 YYNGEE. The CDR3 DNA reads as TGTGCCAGCAGCCGTAGGGCAGATGGGGAGACCCAGTACTTC. Encoded protein: CASSRRADGETQYF. The full variable domain, with the rest looked up from reference TRBV9 and TRBJ2-5, is DSGVTQTPKHLITATGQRVTLRCSPRSGDLSVYWYQQSLDQGLQFLIQYYNGEERAKGNILERFSAQQFPDLHSELNLSSLELGDSALYFCASSRRADGETQYFGPGTRLLVL.

The rearrangement links TRBV19 to TRBJ2-2; D may correspond to TRBD1 or TRBD2 (7 bases each). The CDR3 is 16 residues long. Germline V gives CDR1 LNHDA, CDR2 SQIVND (reference sequence). The V end lost 5 bases, the J end lost 2 bases, and 15 bases lay between the germline ends. The CDR3 reads CASSGRQGLNTGELFF. For the CDR3, the DNA is TGTGCCAGTAGTGGACGACAGGGACTAAACACCGGGGAGCTGTTTTTT.

V and J are TRBV19 and TRBJ2-5, with TRBD1 matching 7 bases. Germline CDR1 and CDR2: LNHDA and SQIVND (reference sequence). CDR3 length: 15 amino acids. Germline trimming cut 0 bases from V and 10 bases from J; bases unmatched to any gene: 11. Here the CDR3 DNA reads TGTGCCAGTAGTATAGATCAGAGGGGGCGCGCTCTCCAGTACTTC. Encoded protein: CASSIDQRGRALQYF.